These 22 T cell receptor beta chains were all obtained from the same sample, sequenced in a study of blood T cell repertoires in COVID-19. The assay was immunoSEQ multiplex PCR, and TCRdb's table has in-frame clones only and misses some. The data show about 100,000 clones, with approximately 89% seen just once and approximately 2% held by the top ten. The source material was peripheral blood. Receptors were obtained from a man aged 50 or older with active COVID-19.

This chain connects TRBV12-5 to TRBJ2-3; unclear D gene. Trimming removed 2 bases from V and 0 bases from J, with 9 bases in between. Germline values: CDR1 LGHNT, CDR2 FRNRAP. The length of the CDR3 is 15 residues. CDR3 residues: CASGLNSASTDTQYF. CDR3 coding DNA: TGTGCTAGTGGTTTGAACAGTGCTAGCACAGATACGCAGTATTTT.

CDR3 sequence: CSVEGTGIIKTQYF. CDR3 sequence (DNA): TGCAGCGTTGAAGGGACAGGTATAATAAAGACCCAGTACTTC. The V and J genes are TRBV29-1 and TRBJ2-5; 7 nucleotides align to TRBD1. V was clipped by 1 base and J by 6 bases; unmatched bases: 8. This CDR3 has 14 residues. Germline-derived CDR1 and CDR2 are SQVTM and ANQGSEA.

V is TRBV2 and J is TRBJ1-1, with TRBD1 as a possible D gene (5 bases). CDR3 length equals 13 residues. Germline V CDR1 and CDR2: SNHLY, FYNNEI. V lost 6 bases, J lost 1 base, and 9 bases lay in between. This CDR3 is CASRAGGNTEAFF. CDR3 DNA sequence: TGTGCCAGCAGAGCCGGGGGGAACACTGAAGCTTTCTTT.

The CDR3 loop is CASSQERGNYGYTF. Written as DNA, the CDR3 is TGTGCCAGCAGCCAAGAGAGGGGGAACTATGGCTACACCTTC. The chain carries TRBV4-2 and TRBJ1-2, with D possibly being TRBD1 (6 bases). The CDR3 runs 14 residues. V shed 0 bases and J shed 2 bases, with 7 bases lying between them. CDR1 is LGHNA, CDR2 YNFKEQ, per germline.

The chain couples TRBV25-1 to TRBJ2-3, with D hard to call. CDR3 length equals 14 residues. The V gene's germline CDR1 is MGHDK and CDR2 SYGVNS. V lost 7 bases and J 1 base, leaving 12 bases between the germline ends. The CDR3 loop reads CASKLGSGTDTQYF. The DNA for the CDR3 is TGTGCCAGCAAGTTAGGAAGCGGCACAGATACGCAGTATTTT.

CDR3 protein: CASSYPGGVEKLFF. The CDR3 nucleotides read TGTGCCAGCAGTTACCCCGGGGGGGTTGAAAAACTGTTTTTT. The V and J genes are TRBV6-6 and TRBJ1-4; D may be TRBD1 (5 bases). The CDR3 is 14 amino acids. Trimming left V 2 bases short and J 7 bases short, with 11 bases between. The V gene's germline CDR1 is MNHNY and CDR2 SVGAGI (reference sequence).

The chain links TRBV7-2 to TRBJ1-1, with D possibly being TRBD1 (5 bases). The V and J ends lost 2 bases and 9 bases respectively, with 13 bases between them. CDR3 length: 13 residues. Germline V gene data show CDR1 as SGHTA and CDR2 as FQGNSA. For the CDR3, the DNA is TGTGCCAGCAGCTTAAGGCAGGGTATTAAAGCTTTCTTT. As protein: CASSLRQGIKAFF.

The chain has TRBV18 and TRBJ1-1; the D gene is possibly TRBD1 (5 bases). Germline V lookup: CDR1 KGHSH, CDR2 LQKENI. CDR3 length equals 13 residues. Trimming pared 4 bases from V and 2 bases from J, leaving 8 bases between. This CDR3 reads CASSRGRNTEAFF. CDR3 nucleotides: TGTGCCAGCTCACGGGGCCGAAACACTGAAGCTTTCTTT.

V is TRBV6-6 and J is TRBJ2-1; 11 bases map to TRBD2. Looked up from germline, CDR1 is MNHNY and CDR2 is SVGAGI (reference sequence). Losses at the gene ends were 6 bases for V and 0 bases for J; bases not matched to a gene: 16. The CDR3 contains 20 residues. CDR3 sequence reads: CASSDGVAGGHRTSYNEQFF. The CDR3 nucleotides read TGTGCCAGCAGCGACGGGGTAGCGGGAGGGCATCGTACCTCCTACAATGAGCAGTTCTTC.

The chain carries TRBV6-6 and TRBJ2-2, with 7 bases lining up with TRBD1. Trimming removed 5 bases from V and 4 bases from J; junction bases left unmatched: 7. Looked up from germline, CDR1 is MNHNY and CDR2 is SVGAGI (reference sequence). This CDR3 contains 15 residues. The CDR3 here is CASSTHGQVTGELFF. The CDR3 bases are TGTGCCAGCAGTACCCATGGACAGGTCACCGGGGAGCTGTTTTTT.

This chain connects TRBV6-5 to TRBJ2-3, with 9 bases that match TRBD2. V shed 0 bases and J 5 bases; nucleotides not matched to a gene: 3. The CDR3 spans 15 residues. Per the germline V gene, CDR1 is MNHEY and CDR2 is SVGAGI. CDR3: CASSYSLAGEDTQYF. The CDR3, as DNA: TGTGCCAGCAGTTACTCTTTAGCGGGAGAAGATACGCAGTATTTT.

The V call is TRBV24-1, the J call TRBJ2-2, with D possibly being TRBD2 (6 bases). Germline lookup yields CDR1 KGHDR and CDR2 SFDVKD. Trimming pared 4 bases from V and 0 bases from J, leaving 11 bases between. CDR3 length: 16 amino acids. This chain's CDR3 is CATSDWDFANTGELFF. Here the CDR3 DNA reads TGTGCCACCAGTGACTGGGACTTCGCGAACACCGGGGAGCTGTTTTTT.

The chain couples TRBV5-8 to TRBJ2-7, with D tentatively TRBD1 (6 bases). Germline-derived CDR1 and CDR2 are SGHTS and YDEGEE. Trimming took 0 bases from V and 5 from J, leaving 15 bases between them. The CDR3 covers 15 residues. CDR3 coding DNA: TGTGCCAGCAGCTTGGTGGACAGAAGAATCAACGAGCAGTACTTC. Its translation: CASSLVDRRINEQYF.

The chain has TRBV5-5 and TRBJ1-4, with 8 bases aligning to TRBD1. The germline V gene has CDR1 SGHKS and CDR2 YYEKEE (reference sequence). With V trimmed by 4 bases and J by 8 bases, 10 bases remained unmatched. The CDR3 sequence is 15 residues long. The CDR3 loop reads CASSTRTGFSEKLFF. For the CDR3, the DNA is TGTGCCAGCAGCACAAGGACAGGGTTTTCGGAAAAACTGTTTTTT.

The genes are TRBV5-1 and TRBJ2-7, with TRBD1 matching over 7 bases. The CDR3 has 14 residues. With V trimmed by 3 bases and J by 7 bases, 10 bases remained unmatched. Germline values: CDR1 SGHRS, CDR2 YFSETQ. CDR3 nucleotide sequence: TGCGCCAGCAGCTACCGACAGGGACAGAGGGAGCAGTACTTC. Translating it yields CASSYRQGQREQYF.

V is TRBV25-1 and J is TRBJ1-2; perhaps TRBD1 as D (6 bases). CDR1 is MGHDK, CDR2 SYGVNS, per germline. The V end was cut by 5 bases, the J end by 8 bases, with 15 bases between. CDR3 length equals 13 residues. CDR3 protein: CASSTQGYGGYTF. The DNA for the CDR3 is TGTGCCAGCAGTACTCAGGGGTACGGCGGCTACACCTTC.

The chain recombines TRBV5-5 with TRBJ1-2; TRBD1 agrees at 8 bases. This CDR3 contains 16 residues. The junction had 8 bases not matched to a gene; V was cut back by 0 bases and J by 4 bases. Germline V gives CDR1 SGHKS, CDR2 YYEKEE (reference sequence). The CDR3 sequence: CASSLGQGSWIYGYTF. Here the CDR3 DNA reads TGTGCCAGCAGCTTGGGACAGGGGTCGTGGATCTATGGCTACACCTTC.

The genes are TRBV5-1 and TRBJ2-1; 7 nucleotides align to TRBD2. Germline V gene data show CDR1 as SGHRS and CDR2 as YFSETQ. V trimming: 3 bases; J trimming: 6 bases; junction bases outside the gene matches: 12. The CDR3 loop spans 16 amino acids. The DNA of the CDR3 is TGCGCCAGCAGCTGGGAACTAGCGACCAACTTCAATGAGCAGTTCTTC. It encodes CASSWELATNFNEQFF.

The chain employs TRBV7-6 and TRBJ2-1; 7 bases line up with TRBD1. The CDR3 is 15 residues long. Germline V gene data show CDR1 as SGHVS and CDR2 as FNYEAQ. Trimming cost V 5 bases and J 4 bases; bases outside gene matches: 8. This CDR3 is CASSQPGQLYNEQFF. CDR3 DNA: TGTGCCAGCAGCCAACCGGGACAGTTATACAATGAGCAGTTCTTC.

The rearrangement uses TRBV5-4 and TRBJ2-1, with 10 nucleotides matching TRBD2. J lost 2 bases, V lost 0 bases, and 5 bases had no gene match. Per germline, CDR1 SGHNT and CDR2 YYREEE (reference sequence). The CDR3 extends over 17 amino acids. For the CDR3, the DNA is TGTGCCAGCAGCTTGGCGAGGCTAGCGGGAGCCTACAATGAGCAGTTCTTC. Translated: CASSLARLAGAYNEQFF.

The gene calls are TRBV7-9 and TRBJ2-1; D remains ambiguous. V was shortened by 5 bases and J by 9 bases, with 8 bases between the two germline ends. Germline values: CDR1 SEHNR, CDR2 FQNEAQ (reference sequence). The CDR3 totals 11 residues. CDR3 bases: TGTGCCAGCAGCCCAGTCCCTGAGCAGTTCTTC. Translating gives CASSPVPEQFF.

This clone was detected once. This chain connects TRBV6-5 to TRBJ1-2, with 7 bases matching TRBD1. Germline V CDR1 and CDR2: MNHEY, SVGAGI. V lost 4 bases and J lost 5; bases outside the gene matches: 4. The CDR3 consists of 13 residues. CDR3 nucleotide sequence: TGTGCCAGCAGTTCCCCAGGGGGGTATGGCTACACCTTC. Amino acids: CASSSPGGYGYTF.